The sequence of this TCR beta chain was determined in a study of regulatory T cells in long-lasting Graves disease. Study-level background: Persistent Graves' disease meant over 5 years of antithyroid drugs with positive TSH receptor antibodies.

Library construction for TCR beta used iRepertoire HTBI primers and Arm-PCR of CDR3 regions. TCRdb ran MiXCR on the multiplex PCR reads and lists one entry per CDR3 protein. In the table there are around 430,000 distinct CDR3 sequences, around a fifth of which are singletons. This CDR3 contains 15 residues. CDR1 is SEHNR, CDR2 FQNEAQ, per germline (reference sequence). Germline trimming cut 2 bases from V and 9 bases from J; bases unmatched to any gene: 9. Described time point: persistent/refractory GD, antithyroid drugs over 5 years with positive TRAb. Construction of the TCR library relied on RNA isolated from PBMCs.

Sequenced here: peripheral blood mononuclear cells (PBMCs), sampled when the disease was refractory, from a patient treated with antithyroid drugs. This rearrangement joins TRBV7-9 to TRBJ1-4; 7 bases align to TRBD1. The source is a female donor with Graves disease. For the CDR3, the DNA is TGTGCCAGCAGCTTATATCAGGGGGTTAGGAAAAAACTGTTTTTT. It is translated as CASSLYQGVRKKLFF.